This passage covers 29 T cell receptor beta chains from one sample sequenced in a study of blood T cell repertoires in COVID-19. Sequenced by immunoSEQ multiplex PCR; TCRdb stores in-frame clones only, minus some. The data show approximately 100,000 clones, 60% to 80% seen once. The sample comprised peripheral blood. The receptor set was obtained from a human donor with acute or convalescent COVID-19. The donor label of this sample is uncertain.

This clone was recorded a few times. The chain combines TRBV7-9 with TRBJ2-5; D possibly corresponds to TRBD1 (5 bases). Deletions cut 1 base from V and 5 bases from J, with 14 bases between. Germline V CDR1 and CDR2: SEHNR, FQNEAQ (reference sequence). The CDR3 has 15 residues. The CDR3 DNA sequence: TGTGCCAGCAGCTTAGAATGGGGCCCTATGGAGACCCAGTACTTC. This encodes CASSLEWGPMETQYF.

This clone was counted only a few times. The V gene is TRBV5-1, the J gene TRBJ1-2; D is possibly TRBD1 (6 bases). V was shortened by 2 bases and J by 4 bases, with 6 bases between the two germline ends. This CDR3 is built from 12 residues. Germline-derived CDR1 and CDR2 are SGHRS and YFSETQ. The DNA for the CDR3 is TGCGCCAGCAGCTTACAGGGCTATGGCTACACCTTC. This sequence encodes CASSLQGYGYTF.

The genes are TRBV7-9 and TRBJ2-1; D might be TRBD2 (6 bases). The CDR3 has 13 residues. Germline values: CDR1 SEHNR, CDR2 FQNEAQ (reference sequence). The CDR3 nucleotides read TGTTTGACTAGACCAAGCCTTTACAATGAGCAGTTCTTC. Translated: CLTRPSLYNEQFF.

The genes are TRBV30 and TRBJ1-2; 9 nucleotides align to TRBD1. V was pared by 4 bases and J by 5 bases, with 8 bases of the junction left unmatched. CDR1 is GTSNPN and CDR2 is SVGIG in the germline V gene (reference sequence). The CDR3 has 14 amino acids. The CDR3 DNA sequence: TGTGCCTGGACGCGGGACAGGGTACGATATGGCTACACCTTC. This codes for CAWTRDRVRYGYTF.

The chain links TRBV7-2 to TRBJ2-5, with TRBD2 as a possible D gene (6 bases). This CDR3 comprises 17 residues. Trimming cost V 3 bases and J 5 bases, with 22 bases left between them. The germline V gene encodes CDR1 SGHTA and CDR2 FQGNSA. CDR3 nucleotide sequence: TGTGCCAGCAGCTTCAACCCGAGAGGTCTAGCGTTGGAGACCCAGTACTTC. Translated, it gives CASSFNPRGLALETQYF. The variable domain in full, completed from reference TRBV7-2 and TRBJ2-5, reads GAGVSQSPSNKVTEKGKDVELRCDPISGHTALYWYRQSLGQGLEFLIYFQGNSAPDKSGLPSDRFSAERTGGSVSTLTIQRTQQEDSAVYLCASSFNPRGLALETQYFGPGTRLLVL.

V and J are TRBV6-1 and TRBJ2-3; 11 nucleotides match TRBD2. This CDR3 contains 17 residues. CDR1 and CDR2 (germline): MNHNS, SASEGT. After removal of 0 bases from V and 0 bases from J, the junction contained 2 bases not matched to a gene. CDR3 sequence (DNA): TGTGCCAGCAGTGAAGCCAGACTAGCGGGGAGCACAGATACGCAGTATTTT. It translates to CASSEARLAGSTDTQYF.

In this sample, this clone turned up once. This sequence joins TRBV7-2 and TRBJ1-1; D is undetermined. Trimming removed 0 bases at V and 8 bases at J, with 10 bases between. Germline CDR1 SGHTA, CDR2 FQGNSA. The CDR3 consists of 13 residues. CDR3: CASSLAGSPEAFF. Here the CDR3 DNA reads TGTGCCAGCAGCTTAGCCGGGTCACCCGAAGCTTTCTTT.

The chain joins TRBV30 to TRBJ2-6; D uncertain. V was cut by 5 bases and J by 0 bases, with 8 bases left in between. Germline-derived CDR1 and CDR2 are GTSNPN and SVGIG (reference sequence). The CDR3 has 14 amino acids. The CDR3 region is CAWESGSGANVLTF. In nucleotides, the CDR3 is TGTGCCTGGGAGTCAGGCTCTGGGGCCAACGTCCTGACTTTC. The full variable domain, its missing parts supplied by reference TRBV30 and TRBJ2-6, is SQTIHQWPATLVQPVGSPLSLECTVEGTSNPNLYWYRQAAGRGLQLLFYSVGIGQISSEVPQNLSASRPQDRQFILSSKKLLLSDSGFYLCAWESGSGANVLTFGAGSRLTVL.

The sample holds a few counts of this clone. The rearrangement joins TRBV2 to TRBJ1-5; TRBD1 is a possible D gene (5 bases). This CDR3 is 14 amino acids long. Germline loops: CDR1 SNHLY, CDR2 FYNNEI. Deletions cut 3 bases from V and 3 bases from J, with 9 bases between. The CDR3 DNA sequence: TGTGCCAGCAGTGACAGGGTTTCCAATCAGCCCCAGCATTTT. Its translation: CASSDRVSNQPQHF.

The gene calls are TRBV2 and TRBJ2-5; 14 nucleotides align to TRBD2. V lost 8 bases to trimming and J lost 9 bases; unmatched junction nucleotides: 5. Germline assignment: CDR1 SNHLY and CDR2 FYNNEI. The CDR3 length is 13 residues. The CDR3 is CASGGLAGGAQYF. The DNA for the CDR3 is TGTGCCAGCGGCGGACTAGCGGGGGGAGCCCAGTACTTC.

The J gene is TRBJ2-7, the V gene TRBV5-5, with no clear D. V was clipped by 0 bases and J by 3 bases, with 7 bases between them. The germline V gene has CDR1 SGHKS and CDR2 YYEKEE (reference sequence). This CDR3 has 13 amino acids. CDR3 bases: TGTGCCAGCAGCTTGGACAGCTTCTACGAGCAGTACGTC. Residues: CASSLDSFYEQYV.

The chain employs TRBV7-8 and TRBJ2-7, with TRBD2 as a possible D gene (6 bases). CDR1 is SGHVS and CDR2 is FQNEAQ in the germline V gene. The CDR3 is 13 amino acids. V was cut by 6 bases and J by 5 bases, with 14 bases left in between. CDR3 DNA sequence: TGTGCCAGCAGGGCTGTGCGGGGACACGAGCAGTACTTC. As protein: CASRAVRGHEQYF. The full variable domain, rest sourced from reference TRBV7-8 and TRBJ2-7, is GAGVSQSPRYKVAKRGQDVALRCDPISGHVSLFWYQQALGQGPEFLTYFQNEAQLDKSGLPSDRFFAERPEGSVSTLKIQRTQQEDSAVYLCASRAVRGHEQYFGPGTRLTVT.

This clone has a handful of counts. CDR3 bases: TGTGCCAGCAGTTACTTGGGCAGGGGGGCGGTGTACGGCTACACCTTC. Translating it yields CASSYLGRGAVYGYTF. The J gene is TRBJ1-2, the V gene TRBV6-5, with 7 positions matching TRBD1. The CDR3 loop spans 16 amino acids. Trimming took 1 base from V and 8 from J; bases not matched to a gene: 13. CDR1 is MNHEY, CDR2 SVGAGI, per germline.

This clone was recorded many times. V and J are TRBV10-3 and TRBJ2-1, with 11 bases aligning to TRBD2. Germline V CDR1 and CDR2: ENHRY, SYGVKD. V trimming: 4 bases; J trimming: 7 bases; junction bases outside the gene matches: 9. The CDR3 contains 16 residues. CDR3 sequence: CAISGGTSGGINEQFF. The CDR3 coding sequence is TGTGCCATCAGTGGGGGAACTAGCGGGGGCATAAATGAGCAGTTCTTC.

The chain employs TRBV25-1 and TRBJ2-1, with TRBD2 matching 8 bases. Germline V gives CDR1 MGHDK, CDR2 SYGVNS. V shed 4 bases and J 4 bases; nucleotides not matched to a gene: 3. CDR3 length: 14 residues. The CDR3, as DNA: TGTGCCAGCAGTGGGGCTAGCGGGTACAATGAGCAGTTCTTC. This translates into CASSGASGYNEQFF.

The rearrangement joins TRBV5-6 to TRBJ2-1; 10 positions match TRBD2. The germline CDR1 and CDR2 sequences are SGHDT and YYEEEE. The CDR3 runs 15 residues. With V trimmed by 4 bases and J by 2 bases, 3 bases remained unmatched. The CDR3 loop reads CASSPGLAAYNEQFF. CDR3 DNA: TGTGCCAGCAGCCCTGGACTAGCGGCCTACAATGAGCAGTTCTTC.

The gene calls are TRBV2 and TRBJ2-5, with 8 nucleotides matching TRBD2. Per germline, CDR1 SNHLY and CDR2 FYNNEI. The V segment lost 8 bases and the J segment 7 bases; nucleotides outside the gene matches: 12. This CDR3 has 14 amino acids. DNA for the CDR3: TGTGCCAGCGGCCCCACCGGGAGGGGCGGGACCCAGTACTTC. The encoded protein is CASGPTGRGGTQYF.

This chain uses TRBV7-2 with TRBJ2-7; 9 nucleotides line up with TRBD2. Germline values: CDR1 SGHTA, CDR2 FQGNSA. After removal of 5 bases from V and 7 bases from J, the junction contained 6 bases not matched to a gene. CDR3 length: 13 residues. The CDR3 nucleotides read TGTGCCAGCAGCACAAGCGGGGGGCGGGAGCAGTACGTC. Its protein product is CASSTSGGREQYV.

The chain has TRBV5-5 and TRBJ1-1, with D possibly being TRBD1 (5 bases). Germline V CDR1 and CDR2: SGHKS, YYEKEE (reference sequence). Trimming took off 4 bases at V and 4 bases at J, with 17 bases between the two ends. CDR3 length: 15 amino acids. CDR3 region: CASSPLGGDGTEAFF. The CDR3 coding sequence is TGTGCCAGCAGCCCCCTCGGAGGGGACGGCACTGAAGCTTTCTTT.

This rearrangement joins TRBV5-4 to TRBJ2-5; tentative D call: TRBD2 (6 bases). The CDR3 covers 13 residues. Germline V gene sequence: CDR1 SGHNT, CDR2 YYREEE (reference sequence). The V end was cut by 1 base, the J end by 4 bases, with 8 bases between. DNA for the CDR3: TGTGCCAGCAGCTTGATCGGGGGAGAGACCCAGTACTTC. It encodes CASSLIGGETQYF.

The genes are TRBV10-1 and TRBJ1-3; TRBD1 aligns across 7 bases. This CDR3 is 18 amino acids long. The germline V gene has CDR1 WNHNN and CDR2 SYGVQD (reference sequence). The V and J ends lost 0 bases and 1 base, in that order; junction bases with no gene match: 9. The CDR3 sequence: CASSESTGSWVSGNTIYF. CDR3 in DNA: TGCGCCAGCAGTGAGTCGACAGGGTCTTGGGTTTCTGGAAACACCATATATTTT.

The chain couples TRBV11-2 to TRBJ1-2; the match to TRBD1 covers 7 bases. Germline-derived CDR1 and CDR2 are SGHAT and FQNNGV. The trim removed 4 bases at V and 3 bases at J, leaving 2 bases unmatched. The CDR3 runs to 13 residues. The CDR3: CASSSGQYYGYTF. The DNA of the CDR3 is TGTGCCAGCAGCTCGGGACAGTACTATGGCTACACCTTC.

The chain is built from TRBV4-2 and TRBJ2-1; TRBD2 matches 10 bases. CDR3 size: 19 residues. Germline V gene lookup returns CDR1 LGHNA and CDR2 YNFKEQ. The J segment lost 1 base and the V segment lost 3 bases, leaving 12 bases of the junction unmatched. As DNA, the CDR3 is TGTGCCAGCAGCCAGGCACTAGCGGGGCCTACAGGATCCTACAATGAGCAGTTCTTC. Translated: CASSQALAGPTGSYNEQFF.

The chain joins TRBV6-5 to TRBJ1-2; D is perhaps TRBD1 (6 bases). Between the trimmed V and J ends, which lost 6 bases and 3 bases, there was a span of 14 bases. This CDR3 is built from 14 residues. Looked up from germline, CDR1 is MNHEY and CDR2 is SVGAGI. CDR3 coding DNA: TGTGCCAGCAGCACCTACAGGGCCCACTATGGCTACACCTTC. This encodes CASSTYRAHYGYTF.

The chain recombines TRBV18 with TRBJ1-6, with 9 bases identical to TRBD1. Unmatched junction bases numbered 6, after V lost 2 bases and J lost 10 bases. The CDR3 sequence is 15 residues long. Germline V CDR1 and CDR2: KGHSH, LQKENI. For the CDR3, the DNA is TGTGCCAGCTCACCAGGGGACAGGGTACTATCACCCCTCCACTTT. It translates to CASSPGDRVLSPLHF.

For the CDR3, the DNA is TGTGCCAGCAGCTTAGCTAGAGACCGTCTAGCGCAGTATTTT. This translates into CASSLARDRLAQYF. The rearrangement joins TRBV7-9 to TRBJ2-3; D not certain. The germline V gene has CDR1 SEHNR and CDR2 FQNEAQ (reference sequence). V dropped 0 bases and J dropped 10 bases, with 14 bases sitting between them. CDR3 length: 14 amino acids.

V gene TRBV7-9 combines with J gene TRBJ2-7; D is perhaps TRBD2 (5 bases). This CDR3 is 13 amino acids long. Germline CDR1 and CDR2: SEHNR and FQNEAQ (reference sequence). The germline V and J ends were trimmed by 4 bases and 11 bases, with 18 bases remaining between them. The DNA for the CDR3 is TGTGCCAGCAGCTCCAATACGAGGGAAAGAGAGTACGTC. It translates to CASSSNTREREYV.

By sample share, this clone is medium-sized (0.01 to 0.1%). This chain uses TRBV11-2 with TRBJ1-4, with TRBD1 identical over 7 bases. CDR1 is SGHAT, CDR2 FQNNGV, per germline. Trimming took 6 bases from V and 4 from J; bases not matched to a gene: 8. The length of the CDR3 is 15 residues. The CDR3 loop is CASRENRDSNEKLFF. The CDR3, as DNA: TGTGCCAGCAGGGAAAACCGGGACAGTAATGAAAAACTGTTTTTT.

This clone has a single count. The chain has TRBV10-3 and TRBJ1-1; 9 bases match TRBD1. CDR3 length: 13 residues. J gave up 8 bases and V 6 bases, and 7 bases lay outside the gene matches. CDR1 and CDR2 from the germline V gene are ENHRY and SYGVKD. CDR3 sequence (DNA): TGTGCCATCAGAGGCGGGACAGGGCGGGAAGCTTTCTTT. Its translation: CAIRGGTGREAFF.